A single sample gave rise to the 17 T cell receptor beta chains below, sequenced in a study of T-cell memory formation after mild COVID-19. Each CDR3 protein is one row after TCRdb ran MiXCR on the 5' RACE reads. The table includes fewer than 450,000 distinct CDR3 sequences, 24% detected once. The sequenced material came from PBMCs or a T cell subset sorted from them (not recorded which). Every receptor here comes from an adult woman who had mild COVID-19 (a few samples of this study predate the infection). Cell type and time point are not known.

This sequence joins TRBV12-3 or TRBV12-4 and TRBJ1-1, with D possibly matching TRBD1 (5 bases). This CDR3 spans 13 amino acids. V gave up 6 bases and J gave up 5 bases, with 13 bases separating them. The CDR3: CASSNWGHTEAFF. Here the CDR3 DNA reads TGTGCCAGCAGCAATTGGGGCCATACTGAAGCTTTCTTT.

This clonotype showed up just a few times. V is TRBV2 and J is TRBJ1-2; D gene unclear. CDR1 is SNHLY, CDR2 FYNNEI, per germline. The CDR3 runs 13 residues. Trimming removed 7 bases from V and 8 bases from J, with 17 bases in between. CDR3 protein: CASTPRRPEGYTF. For the CDR3, the DNA is TGTGCCAGCACCCCAAGAAGGCCCGAAGGCTACACCTTC.

This rearrangement joins TRBV4-2 to TRBJ2-5; TRBD2 matches at 9 bases. This CDR3 has 15 amino acids. V lost 0 bases and J lost 4; bases outside the gene matches: 3. Germline CDR1 is LGHNA and CDR2 is YNFKEQ. This CDR3 is CASSQDRLAAETQYF. For the CDR3, the DNA is TGTGCCAGCAGCCAAGACCGACTAGCGGCAGAGACCCAGTACTTC.

This clonotype was counted between two and nine times. This chain connects TRBV7-2 to TRBJ2-2; D is undetermined. Trimming took off 3 bases at V and 1 base at J, with 6 bases between the two ends. The CDR3 spans 14 residues. Germline V gene data show CDR1 as SGHTA and CDR2 as FQGNSA. The CDR3, as DNA: TGTGCCAGCAGCTTGCATCTGAACACCGGGGAGCTGTTTTTT. Protein product: CASSLHLNTGELFF.

This clonotype was observed a handful of times. The chain recombines TRBV4-1 with TRBJ2-3, with D maybe TRBD2 (6 bases). The CDR3 has 14 amino acids. The germline gives CDR1 MGHRA, CDR2 YSYEKL. V dropped 0 bases and J dropped 7 bases, with 11 bases sitting between them. CDR3 DNA: TGCGCCAGCAGCCAAGATGGACTACCCAATACGCAGTATTTT. Its protein product is CASSQDGLPNTQYF.

This clonotype was counted between two and nine times. The gene calls are TRBV4-1 and TRBJ1-1; weak D call: TRBD1 (5 bases). Germline-derived CDR1 and CDR2 are MGHRA and YSYEKL. The CDR3 runs to 15 residues. V lost 4 bases and J 1 base, leaving 13 bases between the germline ends. The CDR3 protein is CASSPKWGGNTEAFF. Here the CDR3 DNA reads TGCGCCAGCAGCCCCAAGTGGGGGGGGAACACTGAAGCTTTCTTT.

The table lists this clonotype with a few counts. The chain combines TRBV7-3 with TRBJ2-5; a possible D gene is TRBD2 (6 bases). Germline CDR1 and CDR2: SGHTA and FQGTGA. The CDR3 loop spans 13 amino acids. Trimming took off 6 bases at V and 1 base at J, with 9 bases between the two ends. In nucleotides, the CDR3 is TGTGCCAGCAGTCAGGGAGGCCAAGAGACCCAGTACTTC. Translating gives CASSQGGQETQYF.

The chain uses TRBV12-2 and TRBJ1-4; TRBD1, the table's D call, was not compared with the DNA. TRBV12-2 is an annotated pseudogene. The CDR3 contains 15 residues. CDR3 loop: CASRLVSRGCEKLFF. The DNA of the CDR3 is TGTGCAAGTCGCTTAGTGTCACGGGGATGTGAAAAACTGTTTTTT.

This clonotype appeared a few times. The chain carries TRBV6-5 and TRBJ1-5; perhaps TRBD1 as D (6 bases). Between the trimmed V and J ends, which lost 0 bases and 4 bases, there was a span of 13 bases. The CDR3 contains 16 residues. Germline assignment: CDR1 MNHEY and CDR2 SVGAGI. The CDR3 spells CASSYSDPGANQPQHF. The CDR3 nucleotides read TGTGCCAGCAGTTACTCTGACCCGGGGGCGAATCAGCCCCAGCATTTT.

This clonotype was found a few times. This chain connects TRBV28 to TRBJ2-6; the match to TRBD1 covers 7 bases. J lost 4 bases, V lost 6 bases, and 12 bases had no gene match. The CDR3 is made up of 17 amino acids. In germline, CDR1 is MDHEN, CDR2 SYDVKM. The CDR3 nucleotides read TGTGCCAGCAGAGACGTGAGAGGACAGGCCGGGGCCAACGTCCTGACTTTC. Translating gives CASRDVRGQAGANVLTF.

This clonotype was counted once. The V gene is TRBV9, the J gene TRBJ2-6, with D possibly being TRBD2 (5 bases). The length of the CDR3 is 16 residues. Trimming cost V 0 bases and J 0 bases, with 7 bases left between them. CDR1 SGDLS and CDR2 YYNGEE come from the germline V gene. CDR3 DNA: TGTGCCAGCAGCGTAGGGAGGCCCTCTGGGGCCAACGTCCTGACTTTC. Translated, it gives CASSVGRPSGANVLTF.

There are a few counts of this clonotype. The chain couples TRBV5-6 to TRBJ2-7, with 7 bases lining up with TRBD2. Germline assignment: CDR1 SGHDT and CDR2 YYEEEE. CDR3 length: 15 amino acids. V gave up 7 bases and J gave up 0 bases; unmatched junction bases: 10. The CDR3: CASLVRGSVSYEQYF. The CDR3, as DNA: TGTGCCAGCCTAGTTCGCGGGAGTGTCTCCTACGAGCAGTACTTC.

The V call is TRBV6-6, the J call TRBJ2-7, with D maybe TRBD1 (6 bases). CDR3 length: 17 residues. Trimming left V 0 bases short and J 4 bases short, with 19 bases between. Germline CDR1 MNHNY, CDR2 SVGAGI (reference sequence). The CDR3 region has the DNA TGTGCCAGCAGTTACTCTAGCCCAGGGGATTATGAATACGAGCAGTACTTC. It codes for CASSYSSPGDYEYEQYF.

CDR3 sequence reads: CASSPPLAGGHEQYF. In nucleotides, the CDR3 is TGTGCCAGCAGCCCCCCGCTAGCGGGAGGCCACGAGCAGTACTTC. The chain is built from TRBV3-1 and TRBJ2-7; TRBD2 aligns across 11 bases. V trimming: 4 bases; J trimming: 5 bases; junction bases outside the gene matches: 7. The V gene's germline CDR1 is LGHDT and CDR2 YNNKEL (reference sequence). The CDR3 is 15 residues long.

Of note for this clonotype: A junction end diverges from the germline sequence, so it may reflect a read error. The chain is built from TRBV4-1 and TRBJ2-3; TRBD2 aligns across 9 bases. Germline CDR1 and CDR2: MGHRA and YSYEKL. This CDR3 has 13 residues. The CDR3 spells CASSQDARGGLNF. In nucleotides, the CDR3 is TGCGCCAGCAGCCAAGATGCGCGGGGGGGCCTGAATTTT.

The chain uses TRBV24-1 and TRBJ1-1, with D perhaps matching TRBD1 (5 bases). Trimming left V 5 bases short and J 6 bases short, with 9 bases between. The CDR3 is 12 amino acids. CDR1 KGHDR and CDR2 SFDVKD come from the germline V gene. The chain's CDR3 is CATSGRGAEAFF. The CDR3 nucleotides are TGTGCCACCAGTGGAAGGGGAGCTGAAGCTTTCTTT.

In its sample, this clonotype was seen a few times. As DNA, the CDR3 is TGTGCCAGCAGCCGCATGTCCCAAATTGGGACAGATACGCAGTATTTT. Translated, it gives CASSRMSQIGTDTQYF. The J gene is TRBJ2-3, the V gene TRBV11-2; D not resolved. Germline CDR1 is SGHAT and CDR2 is FQNNGV. The length of the CDR3 is 16 residues. V was cut by 5 bases and J by 3 bases, with 18 bases left in between.